This T cell receptor beta chain was observed in a study of cytomegalovirus exposure and HLA in healthy donors. Germline V CDR1 and CDR2: MNHEY, SMNVEV (reference sequence). Trimming removed 5 bases from V and 5 bases from J, with 22 bases in between. The CDR3 runs 17 residues. The PCR was carried out with 60 Vbeta primers and 13 Jbeta primers. Measured with immunoSEQ multiplex PCR; TCRdb has only the in-frame clones, and not every one. The sample has tens of thousands of clones, 63% seen once. The clonotype originates from a woman aged 25 to 39 in good health and CMV-seronegative. The rearrangement uses TRBV27 and TRBJ2-1; a possible D gene is TRBD1 (5 bases). The sample taken for sequencing was PBMCs. In DNA form, the CDR3 reads TGTGCCAGCAGTCCACCCCGACAGTCCGGGTGGGACAATGAGCAGTTCTTC. Protein product: CASSPPRQSGWDNEQFF.